The clone carrying this T cell receptor beta chain was observed at least ten times. Its matching antigen is unknown. RNA transcripts gave rise to amplified TCR beta CDR3 regions. TCR CDR3 underwent first-round RT-PCR with the HTBI primer set. TCRdb recomputed calls from the multiplex PCR reads with MiXCR, one row per CDR3 protein. Of about 580,000 distinct CDR3 sequences in the sample, 35% to 55% were seen once. Trimming cost V 0 bases and J 4 bases, with 13 bases left between them. The germline V gene encodes CDR1 SNHLY and CDR2 FYNNEI. This CDR3 is built from 16 residues. This record belongs to a study of T cells in Graves' hyperthyroidism and ophthalmopathy. General study points: Most expanded thyroid clonotypes above 0.001 recurred in blood.

Calling Graves' hyperthyroidism stable meant ophthalmopathy did not progress within 18 months. Sample: peripheral blood or thyroid tissue (not recorded which). V and J are TRBV2 and TRBJ1-5; D remains ambiguous. The clonotype was recovered from a woman between 18 and 29 years old with Graves' hyperthyroidism. The CDR3 nucleotides read TGTGCCAGCAGTGAAGCGCTGGGGAAATCAAATCAGCCCCAGCATTTT. Translated, it gives CASSEALGKSNQPQHF.